These 2 T cell receptor beta chains originate from one sample sequenced in a study of cytomegalovirus exposure and HLA in healthy donors. 13 Jbeta primers and 60 Vbeta primers were used for the PCR. The data were produced by immunoSEQ multiplex PCR, yet TCRdb's version contains in-frame clones alone and is incomplete. The sample carries over 150,000 clones, about three quarters recorded once. The sequenced sample consisted of PBMCs. The receptors shown here come from a woman aged 25 to 39 in good health and CMV-seronegative.

The chain employs TRBV19 and TRBJ2-7; no clear D. Germline CDR1 and CDR2: LNHDA and SQIVND (reference sequence). The CDR3 extends over 13 amino acids. Trimming removed 2 bases at V and 3 bases at J, with 8 bases between. The CDR3 reads CASSIRRGYEQYF. The CDR3 coding sequence is TGTGCCAGTAGTATACGCCGCGGCTACGAGCAGTACTTC.

This chain links TRBV5-6 with TRBJ2-7; 8 nucleotides match TRBD2. The CDR3 is 16 residues long. Trimming cost V 2 bases and J 4 bases; bases outside gene matches: 11. Germline CDR1 is SGHDT and CDR2 is YYEEEE. The CDR3 protein is CASSFGSAGGTYEQYF. The CDR3 DNA reads as TGTGCCAGCAGCTTCGGGTCCGCGGGAGGAACATACGAGCAGTACTTC.